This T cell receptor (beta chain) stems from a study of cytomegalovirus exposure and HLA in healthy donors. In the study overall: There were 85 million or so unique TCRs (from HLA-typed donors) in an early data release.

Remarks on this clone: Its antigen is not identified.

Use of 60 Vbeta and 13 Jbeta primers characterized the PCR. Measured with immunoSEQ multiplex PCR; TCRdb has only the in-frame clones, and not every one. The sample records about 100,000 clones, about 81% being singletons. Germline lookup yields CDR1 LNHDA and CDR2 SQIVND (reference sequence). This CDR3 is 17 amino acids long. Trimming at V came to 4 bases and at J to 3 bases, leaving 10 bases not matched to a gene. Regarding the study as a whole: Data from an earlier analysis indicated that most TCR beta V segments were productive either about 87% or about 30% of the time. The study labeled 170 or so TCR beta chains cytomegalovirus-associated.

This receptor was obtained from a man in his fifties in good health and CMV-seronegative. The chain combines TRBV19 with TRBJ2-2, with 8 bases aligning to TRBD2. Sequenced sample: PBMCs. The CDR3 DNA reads TGTGCCAGTAGTACCACACGGGGGGGTAGTTACACCGGGGAGCTGTTTTTT. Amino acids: CASSTTRGGSYTGELFF. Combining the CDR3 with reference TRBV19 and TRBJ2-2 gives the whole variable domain DGGITQSPKYLFRKEGQNVTLSCEQNLNHDAMYWYRQDPGQGLRLIYYSQIVNDFQKGDIAEGYSVSREKKESFPLTVTSAQKNPTAFYLCASSTTRGGSYTGELFFGEGSRLTVL.